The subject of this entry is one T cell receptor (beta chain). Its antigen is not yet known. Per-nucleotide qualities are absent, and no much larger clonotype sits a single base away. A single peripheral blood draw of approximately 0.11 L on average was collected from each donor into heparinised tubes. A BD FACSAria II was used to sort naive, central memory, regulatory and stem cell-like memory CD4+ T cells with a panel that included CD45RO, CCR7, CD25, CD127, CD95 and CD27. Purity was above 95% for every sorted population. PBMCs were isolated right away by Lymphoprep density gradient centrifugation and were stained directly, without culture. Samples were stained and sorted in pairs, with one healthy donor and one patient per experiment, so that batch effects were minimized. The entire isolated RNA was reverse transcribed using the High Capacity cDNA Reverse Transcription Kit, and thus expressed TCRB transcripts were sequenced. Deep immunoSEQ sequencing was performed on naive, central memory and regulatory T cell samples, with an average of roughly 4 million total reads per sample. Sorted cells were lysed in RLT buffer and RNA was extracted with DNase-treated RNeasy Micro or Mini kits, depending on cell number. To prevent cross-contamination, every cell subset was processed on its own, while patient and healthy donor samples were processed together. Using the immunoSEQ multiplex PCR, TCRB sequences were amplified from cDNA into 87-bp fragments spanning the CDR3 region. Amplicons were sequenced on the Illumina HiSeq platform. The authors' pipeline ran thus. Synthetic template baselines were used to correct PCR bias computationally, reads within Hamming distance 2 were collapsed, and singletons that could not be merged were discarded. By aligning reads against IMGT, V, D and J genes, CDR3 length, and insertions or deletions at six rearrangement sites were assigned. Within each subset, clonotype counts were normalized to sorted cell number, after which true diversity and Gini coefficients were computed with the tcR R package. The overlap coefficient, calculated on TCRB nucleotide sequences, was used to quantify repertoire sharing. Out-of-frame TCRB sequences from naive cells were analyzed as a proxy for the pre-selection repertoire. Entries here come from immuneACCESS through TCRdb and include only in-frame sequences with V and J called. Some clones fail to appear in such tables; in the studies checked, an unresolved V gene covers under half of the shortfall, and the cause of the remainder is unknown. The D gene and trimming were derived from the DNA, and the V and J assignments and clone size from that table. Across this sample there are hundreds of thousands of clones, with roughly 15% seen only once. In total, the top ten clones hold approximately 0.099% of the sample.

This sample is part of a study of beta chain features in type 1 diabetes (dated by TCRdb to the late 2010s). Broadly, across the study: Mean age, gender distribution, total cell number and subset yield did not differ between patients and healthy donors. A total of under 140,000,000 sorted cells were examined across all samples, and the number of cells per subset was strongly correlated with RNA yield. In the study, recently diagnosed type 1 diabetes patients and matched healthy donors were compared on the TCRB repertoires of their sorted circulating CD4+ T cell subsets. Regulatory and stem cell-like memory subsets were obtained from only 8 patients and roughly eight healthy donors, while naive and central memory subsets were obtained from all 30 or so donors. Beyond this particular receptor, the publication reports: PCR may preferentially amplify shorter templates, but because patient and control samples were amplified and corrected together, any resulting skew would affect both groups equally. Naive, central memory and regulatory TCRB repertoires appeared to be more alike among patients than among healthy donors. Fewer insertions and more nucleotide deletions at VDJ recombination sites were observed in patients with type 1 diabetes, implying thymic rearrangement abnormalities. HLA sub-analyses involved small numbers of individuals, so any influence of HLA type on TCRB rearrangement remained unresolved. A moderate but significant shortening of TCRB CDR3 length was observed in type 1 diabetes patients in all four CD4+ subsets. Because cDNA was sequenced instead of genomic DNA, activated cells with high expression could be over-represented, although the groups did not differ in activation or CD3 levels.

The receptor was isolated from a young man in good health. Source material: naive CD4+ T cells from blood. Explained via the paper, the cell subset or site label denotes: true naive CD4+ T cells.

Here the CDR3 is given as CASSPDRFEQFF. The nucleotide sequence reads TGCGCCAGCAGCCCCGACAGATTTGAGCAGTTCTTC. Recombination joined TRBV5-1 with TRBJ2-1, and perhaps TRBD1 as D gene, on 5 matching bases. Based on the germline V gene, the CDR1 and CDR2 sequences are SGHRS and YFSETQ. The CDR3 sequence holds 12 residues, the cysteine and phenylalanine included. Only the CDR3 part of the read is kept: 36 bases, read in frame from the first base. V sheds 4 bases and J sheds 9 bases, leaving 11 bases between their ends.